The present T cell receptor (beta chain) was sequenced within a study of cytomegalovirus exposure and HLA in healthy donors (dated by TCRdb to 2015 to 2018). Regarding the study in general: According to an earlier analysis of a few hundred of the donors, about 179 million T cells yielded 100 million or so unique TCR beta sequences and around 300 Gb of sequence data. An early release covering just under 650 HLA-typed donors comprised roughly 300 gigabases of sequencing data and roughly 85 million unique TCR sequences. Of the 398 genotyped donors, 80% to 90% were placed in the genetic ancestry cluster associated with self-reported Caucasian donors. The study aimed to test whether signatures of past pathogen exposure could be identified by cataloging public T cell receptors. The study profiled the T cell repertoires of 500 to 800 subjects by immunosequencing and related them to cytomegalovirus serostatus. Besides the first cohort of approximately 670 subjects, a separate validation cohort made up of over 100 different subjects was used. The study combined high-throughput TCR immunosequencing, statistical association of individual TCRs with disease status, and machine learning to predict cytomegalovirus infection status. A later analysis re-analyzed previously published TCR beta repertoires from approximately 700 donors and added high-resolution HLA genotyping to study TCR occurrence patterns. Rather than using new phenotypic data, the later analysis identified candidate immune exposures from TCR beta sequences and from how often those sequences occurred across donors. To decide whether each TCR beta V gene segment behaved as functional or pseudogenic, an earlier analysis of approximately 600 of the donors relied on high-throughput TCR beta sequencing. Donor age, sex, ethnicity and CMV serostatus were compiled together with the repertoire data. A later genetic analysis took genome-wide SNP genotypes for about three fifths of the 666 donors and used that subset as a discovery cohort. Every discovery cohort repertoire had been produced on one sequencing platform. HLA typing included class I and class II loci at four-digit resolution. Typing coverage varied by locus: roughly 620-640 donors for A, B, C, DRB1 and DQB1; roughly 500 for DQA1; over 600 for DPA1; under 490 for DPB1. Roughly 5 DR-DQ haplotypes were handled as single units for association and clustering, since linkage in the cohort was strong. Among roughly 400 genotyped donors of the cohort, an average of around 250,000 unique TCR beta nucleotide sequences was sequenced per donor, of which 15% to 20% were non-productive.

The cohort comprised some 730 healthy bone marrow donors. At the time of sampling, every cohort member was nominally healthy, though immune exposures that went unrecorded were likely present. The donor tested CMV seropositive, placing the donor among the approximately 310 seropositive members of the cohort. Each donor provided a peripheral blood sample, and peripheral blood mononuclear cells were used for TCR beta sequencing. Genomic DNA extraction from the blood cell samples was performed with the Qiagen DNeasy Blood Extraction Kit. Paper-wide results and their limitations: According to a later genetic analysis, donors in an Asian-associated ancestry cluster had fewer N-insertions in productive TCRs than the roughly 700-donor mean. The authors suggested that the approach could potentially be generalized to other disease states and immunological phenotypes. Assigning TCR associations to individual alleles was difficult when HLA alleles, especially DR and DQ, strongly co-occurred. The study gave a list of under 200 TCR beta chains associated with cytomegalovirus. HLA typing was unavailable for some donors at each locus, so association tests used only the typed subset. Correlated functional status among segregating V segments might be attributable to linkage disequilibrium, but an unknown experimental factor could not be ruled out. Some IMGT-functional V segments, including TRBV6-2 and TRBV6-3, could not be told apart with the 87-base-pair reads, so those segments were excluded. In this cohort, only TCR beta chains were sequenced, and detectable features were limited by the absence of alpha or paired-chain data. A cluster of highly shared sequence variants was judged likely to be a technical artifact of the sequencing pipeline. A later analysis associated around 16,000 TCR beta sequences with specific HLA alleles at a false discovery rate of 0.05. A further reported finding was that TCR beta sequences accurately predicted the HLA-A and HLA-B alleles for most subjects in the first cohort. In a later genetic analysis, a missense DCLRE1C variant was associated with V-gene and J-gene trimming of TCR beta chains, and the association was replicated in an independent cohort. Presence/absence analyses assumed roughly uniform sequencing depth across donors, an assumption that may not hold. Because counts were too low, seventeen rarely observed V segments, including chromosome 9 orphons, were left out of the earlier analysis of 587 of the donors. A few of the identified cytomegalovirus-associated TCR beta chains were confirmed in vitro to be specific for cytomegalovirus antigens. Several of the top co-occurrence clusters appeared to be linked to parvovirus B19, influenza, CMV and Epstein-Barr virus, according to a later analysis. While some public TCRs were present in many individuals, most TCR sequences turned up only very rarely across donors. In a later analysis, the rate of TCR association differed among HLA loci, with DRB1 alleles having the most associated TCRs and HLA-C alleles having the fewest. In a later analysis, HLA-associated TCR beta chains showed more clonal expansion and lower generation probabilities than non-associated chains that were equally common. Broadly in line with IMGT annotations, most TCR beta V segments showed up in productive rearrangements about 87% or about 30% of the time in an earlier analysis of several hundred of the donors. The only immune exposure information available for the cohort was CMV serostatus. In a later analysis, most CMV-associated TCR beta chains were found to appear HLA-restricted, with HLA associations seemingly driven largely by CMV exposure. Cytomegalovirus status was reported to be diagnosed by the classifier with high specificity and sensitivity in both the original and validation cohorts.

Regarding this clone: What this receptor recognizes is not known. One base away there is no much larger clone; base qualities are not given.

The library was obtained by the immunoSEQ multiplex PCR assay. For the multiplex PCR, a mixture combining 60 forward primers for TCR Vbeta segments and 13 reverse primers for TCR Jbeta segments was used. The CDR3 region of rearranged TCR beta genes was amplified from genomic DNA by a multiplex PCR assay. The amplified TCR beta libraries were sequenced on the Illumina HiSeq System as 87-base-pair reads. Regarding the original processing steps: Across the 670 or so repertoires, a later analysis counted some 81 million unique TCR beta chains, roughly 11 million of which were shared by at least two donors. Raw reads were error-corrected and collapsed into unique sequences by a nearest-neighbor algorithm in which closely related sequences were merged to remove PCR and sequencing errors. V, D and J gene segments were assigned by aligning CDR3 sequences to IMGT reference sequences. Each retained sequence needed at least a six-nucleotide match to both a V gene segment and a J gene segment. A rearrangement counted as productive if the CDR3 had no stop codons and remained in frame with V and J, and every other rearrangement counted as non-productive. Following IMGT convention, CDR3 was defined as the stretch from the second conserved V-encoded cysteine up to the conserved J-encoded phenylalanine. Sequences without an unambiguous match to a single V gene segment were excluded from the earlier analysis of several hundred of the donors. An earlier analysis of fewer than 750 of the donors called V segments functional above 56.7% productive rearrangements and segregating when the between-donor standard deviation exceeded 5%. A statistical classification framework was built for diagnosing cytomegalovirus status from the catalog of TCR beta chain sequences. In a later analysis, V and J genes were assigned by comparing TCR nucleotide sequences against IMGT/GENE-DB human TR gene sequences. Using the TCRdist pipeline, a later analysis assigned CDR3 sequences along with most-parsimonious VDJ recombination scenarios. In a later analysis, every TCR beta chain was defined by the combination of its CDR3 amino acid sequence and its V-gene family, and reads without a unique V-gene family were dropped. As a way to deal with suspected cross-contamination and a sequencing artifact, a later analysis dropped more than 500 nucleotide sequences that were highly shared and had low generation probability. In a later analysis, a clonal expansion index for each public chain was calculated from normalized within-repertoire ranks of inferred template counts. In a later analysis, generation probabilities were computed with a VDJ recombination model fitted to out-of-frame rearrangements, and the resulting probabilities were checked against IGoR. A later analysis scored TCR-TCR, TCR-HLA and TCR-CMV co-occurrence with hypergeometric tests, applying a repertoire-size bias correction to TCR pairs. False discovery rates were estimated in a later analysis by permuting HLA or CMV assignments 20 times. A later analysis grouped co-occurring TCRs with DBSCAN, adding TCRdist sequence similarity when clustering within HLA-allele-positive subsets. Repertoires with fewer than 30,000 or more than 120,000 public chains, plus five repertoires with anomalous nucleotide sharing, were excluded from co-occurrence clustering. Drawn from immuneACCESS, this table holds only the in-frame rearrangements with V and J called that TCRdb kept. Clones are partly lost; checked studies trace under half to an unresolved V gene and leave the rest unexplained. The DNA was the basis for D and trimming; V, J and clone size are from that table. The sample data list approximately 110,000 clones, and approximately 72% of these were observed just once. Jointly, the top ten make up about 8.2% of the sample.

After removal of 0 bases from V and 0 bases from J, the junction retains 2 bases not matched to a gene. From a lookup of the germline V gene, CDR1 and CDR2 are SGHDT and YYEEEE. The CDR3 sequence holds 16 residues, the cysteine and phenylalanine included. Of the read, only the CDR3 DNA is kept; its 48 bases are in frame from base 1. This receptor was obtained from a woman in her 40s in good health and CMV-seropositive. Sequenced sample: PBMCs. Recombination joined TRBV5-6 with TRBJ1-4; 7 central bases correspond to TRBD1. The CDR3 here reads CASSLDRGSTNEKLFF. The sequenced DNA is TGTGCCAGCAGCTTGGACAGGGGATCAACTAATGAAAAACTGTTTTTT. The entire variable domain, with the stretches around the CDR3 drawn from the reference TRBV5-6 and TRBJ1-4 proteins, is DAGVTQSPTHLIKTRGQQVTLRCSPKSGHDTVSWYQQALGQGPQFIFQYYEEEERQRGNFPDRFSGHQFPNYSSELNVNALLLGDSALYLCASSLDRGSTNEKLFFGSGTQLSVL.